The sequence of this T cell receptor beta chain was determined in a study of blood T cells in healthy people across ages. Study background: Per every two T cells, about one barcoded beta molecule was captured by template switching.

PCR was performed a second time for about 7 to 12 cycles using a sample-barcoded 5' primer and a J-beta primer mix. TCRdb re-called the 5' RACE reads through MiXCR, storing one row per CDR3 protein. The sample contains approximately 810,000 distinct CDR3 sequences, about 34% of which appear only once. The CDR3 totals 15 residues. Germline CDR1 is LGHNT and CDR2 is FRNRAP. Regarding the study as a whole: The long-lived group displayed more naive CD4+ cells, plus higher diversity, than the aged donors did.

Worth noting for this clonotype: Its target is not known.

V gene TRBV12-5 combines with J gene TRBJ2-1; 13 nucleotides agree with TRBD2. The closer fit of TRBJ2-7 to the DNA end suggests the J call may be wrong. The clonotype comes from a man aged 18 to 30 in good health. Sequencing used blood. CDR3 residues: CASGSLAGGHDEQYF. The CDR3 nucleotides read TGTGCTAGTGGTTCACTAGCGGGGGGGCATGATGAGCAGTACTTC.